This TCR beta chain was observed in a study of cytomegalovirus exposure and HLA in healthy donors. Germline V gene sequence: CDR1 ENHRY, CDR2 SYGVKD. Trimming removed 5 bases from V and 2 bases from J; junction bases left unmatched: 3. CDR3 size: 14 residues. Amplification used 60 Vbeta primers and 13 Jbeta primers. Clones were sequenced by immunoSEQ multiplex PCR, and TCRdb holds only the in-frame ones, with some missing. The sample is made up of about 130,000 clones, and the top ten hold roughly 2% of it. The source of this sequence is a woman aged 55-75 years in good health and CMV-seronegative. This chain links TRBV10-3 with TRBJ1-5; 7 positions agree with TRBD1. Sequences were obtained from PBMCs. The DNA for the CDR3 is TGTGCCATCAGTCCAGGGGGAGGCAATCAGCCCCAGCATTTT. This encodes CAISPGGGNQPQHF.